Listed below are T cell receptor beta chains from one sample, sequenced in a study of cytomegalovirus exposure and HLA in healthy donors. Sequenced by immunoSEQ multiplex PCR; TCRdb stores in-frame clones only, minus some. The sample consists of some 240,000 clones, around 78% of them appearing once. The material sequenced was PBMCs. The origin of the receptors is a woman between 18 and 30 years old in good health and CMV-seronegative. CDR3s include the opening cysteine and the closing phenylalanine or tryptophan. Each record gives: clone size, V gene, D gene, J gene, CDR3 protein, CDR3 DNA. A D gene is named only where the DNA matches it firmly. Clone sizes are given selectively: once, few, many, or a class where the clone is expanded.

>.|TRBV11-3|TRBD1|TRBJ2-3
CASSMGQGDTDTQYF
TGTGCCAGCAGCATGGGACAGGGAGACACAGATACGCAGTATTTT
>.|TRBV23-1|.|TRBJ2-1
CASSPPQASVFSYNEQFF
TGCGCCAGCAGTCCACCCCAGGCTAGCGTGTTCTCCTACAATGAGCAGTTCTTC
>.|TRBV18|.|TRBJ1-5
CASSLTGSNQPQHF
TGTGCCAGCTCACTAACGGGTAGCAATCAGCCCCAGCATTTT
>.|TRBV10-3|TRBD2|TRBJ2-5
CAISVRGDQETQYF
TGTGCCATCAGTGTGCGGGGGGATCAAGAGACCCAGTACTTC
>.|TRBV29-1|.|TRBJ1-1
CSVEREAGTEAFF
TGCAGCGTCGAAAGGGAAGCAGGCACTGAAGCTTTCTTT
>few|TRBV27|TRBD1|TRBJ1-6
CASSPRTGLNNSPLHF
TGTGCCAGCAGTCCAAGGACAGGCCTCAATAATTCACCCCTCCACTTT
>.|TRBV11-2|.|TRBJ2-5
CASSLTFGETQYF
TGTGCCAGCAGCTTAACTTTCGGCGAGACCCAGTACTTC
>.|TRBV18|TRBD1|TRBJ1-1
CASSSDRRNTEAFF
TGTGCCAGCTCCTCGGACAGGAGGAACACTGAAGCTTTCTTT
>.|TRBV7-2|.|TRBJ1-5
CASSLNGREPSQPQHF
TGTGCCAGCAGCTTAAACGGCCGGGAGCCGAGTCAGCCCCAGCATTTT
>.|TRBV27|TRBD1|TRBJ1-5
CASKTGTAGNQPQHF
TGTGCCAGCAAAACCGGGACAGCCGGCAATCAGCCCCAGCATTTT
>.|TRBV6-1|.|TRBJ1-4
CASSDPWGATNEKLFF
TGTGCCAGCAGTGATCCCTGGGGGGCAACTAATGAAAAACTGTTTTTT
>few|TRBV28|.|TRBJ2-1
CASSLERTAAGQFF
TGTGCCAGCAGTTTAGAACGCACAGCTGCGGGGCAGTTCTTC
>.|TRBV29-1|TRBD1|TRBJ1-2
CSVELGQGGYGYTF
TGCAGCGTTGAATTAGGACAGGGCGGCTATGGCTACACCTTC
>.|TRBV25-1|.|TRBJ2-1
CASSDTGLSYNEQFF
TGTGCCAGCAGTGACACAGGGTTGTCCTACAATGAGCAGTTCTTC
>.|TRBV4-2|.|TRBJ1-2
CASSHTGGTGYGYTF
TGTGCCAGCAGTCACACGGGAGGGACCGGCTATGGCTACACCTTC
>few|TRBV4-2|.|TRBJ1-5
CASSQGDDSNQPQHF
TGTGCCAGCAGCCAAGGGGACGATAGCAATCAGCCCCAGCATTTT
>few|TRBV2|TRBD1|TRBJ1-5
CASSGWTGVNQPQHF
TGTGCCAGCAGTGGATGGACAGGGGTAAATCAGCCCCAGCATTTT
>.|TRBV6-5|TRBD1|TRBJ1-2
CASSYGQGGYGYTF
TGTGCCAGCAGCTACGGACAGGGTGGCTATGGCTATACCTTC
>.|TRBV28|.|TRBJ2-7
CASSLPGQYEQYF
TGTGCCAGCAGTTTACCTGGCCAGTACGAGCAGTACTTC
>.|TRBV29-1|.|TRBJ1-1
CSVHKELMNTEAFF
TGCAGCGTTCATAAAGAACTTATGAACACTGAAGCTTTCTTT
>.|TRBV7-8|.|TRBJ1-4
CASSLIPGPNEKLFF
TGTGCCAGCTCCCTGATTCCGGGACCTAATGAAAAACTGTTTTTT
>.|TRBV6-1|.|TRBJ2-5
CASSEDRGTSRETQYF
TGTGCCAGCAGTGAAGATCGCGGAACCTCCCGGGAGACCCAGTACTTC
>once|TRBV4-1|TRBD1|TRBJ2-1
CASSQGDREGAEQFF
TGCGCCAGCAGCCAAGGGGACAGGGAAGGTGCTGAGCAGTTCTTC
>.|TRBV6-1|.|TRBJ2-1
CASSEWFPPSNNEQFF
TGTGCCAGCAGTGAGTGGTTCCCCCCCTCCAACAATGAGCAGTTCTTC
>.|TRBV30|.|TRBJ1-2
CAWSVPGSYGYTF
TGTGCCTGGAGTGTGCCGGGGAGCTATGGCTACACCTTC
>.|TRBV15|.|TRBJ1-1
CATSRAPVKVAEAFF
TGTGCCACCAGCAGGGCCCCAGTTAAGGTGGCTGAAGCTTTCTTT
>.|TRBV29-1|TRBD1|TRBJ2-3
CSVARDRGLGDTQYF
TGCAGCGTTGCCCGGGACAGGGGGCTTGGAGATACGCAGTATTTT
>.|TRBV28|.|TRBJ1-5
CASRGDRISNQPQHF
TGTGCCAGCAGAGGGGACCGGATCAGCAATCAGCCCCAGCATTTT
>.|TRBV13|.|TRBJ2-1
CASSPKYGAVNEQFF
TGTGCCAGCAGCCCGAAGTATGGGGCCGTAAATGAGCAGTTCTTC
>.|TRBV30|TRBD2|TRBJ2-5
CAWLERAGGPETQYF
TGTGCCTGGTTAGAAAGGGCGGGGGGGCCGGAGACCCAGTACTTC
>once|TRBV7-7|TRBD1|TRBJ2-2
CASSPGQGGGELFF
TGTGCCAGCAGCCCAGGACAGGGCGGCGGGGAGCTGTTTTTT
>.|TRBV28|TRBD1|TRBJ2-7
CASRGRDRPSSYEQYF
TGTGCCAGCAGGGGACGGGACAGGCCGAGCTCCTACGAGCAGTACTTC
>.|TRBV10-1|TRBD1|TRBJ1-2
CASSEGGGVDGYTF
TGCGCCAGCAGTGAAGGAGGGGGCGTGGATGGCTACACCTTC
>.|TRBV12-5|.|TRBJ2-3
CASGLRWRGGQTDTQYF
TGTGCTAGTGGTCTCAGGTGGAGGGGGGGCCAAACAGATACGCAGTATTTT
>.|TRBV6-4|.|TRBJ2-1
CASSDSGLPNNEQFF
TGTGCCAGCAGTGACTCAGGACTACCTAACAATGAGCAGTTCTTC
>.|TRBV30|TRBD1|TRBJ1-2
CAWRDRGLLGGYTF
TGTGCCTGGAGGGACAGGGGGCTCCTGGGTGGCTACACCTTC
>.|TRBV5-6|.|TRBJ1-1
CASSLDPKGTEAFF
TGTGCCAGCAGCTTGGATCCGAAAGGGACTGAAGCTTTCTTT
>.|TRBV5-1|TRBD2|TRBJ2-7
CASSSGAGGLGREQYF
TGCGCCAGCAGCTCGGGGGCGGGAGGACTAGGGCGCGAGCAGTACTTC
>.|TRBV2|.|TRBJ2-7
CASSEWQGYYEQYF
TGTGCCAGCAGTGAATGGCAGGGATACTACGAGCAGTACTTC
>.|TRBV6-1|TRBD1|TRBJ1-1
CASGGQGGNTEAFF
TGTGCCAGCGGGGGACAGGGGGGGAACACTGAAGCTTTCTTT
>.|TRBV29-1|.|TRBJ2-5
CSSWGRGIETQYF
TGCAGCTCGTGGGGCCGAGGGATTGAGACCCAGTACTTC
>once|TRBV20-1|TRBD1|TRBJ2-7
CSAYRGLEQYF
TGCAGTGCTTACAGGGGCTTGGAGCAGTACTTC
>.|TRBV30|.|TRBJ1-4
CAWTLGFGITNEKLFF
TGTGCCTGGACCCTGGGATTTGGCATAACTAATGAAAAACTGTTTTTT
>.|TRBV28|.|TRBJ2-1
CASSGQATGDEQFF
TGTGCCAGTTCAGGACAGGCGACGGGGGATGAGCAGTTCTTC
>.|TRBV27|TRBD1|TRBJ1-2
CASSPGRDRVYGYTF
TGTGCCAGCAGCCCCGGGCGGGACAGGGTTTATGGCTACACCTTC
>.|TRBV7-2|TRBD2|TRBJ2-5
CASSLSTASGGKTQYF
TGTGCCAGCAGCTTATCAACGGCTAGCGGGGGGAAGACCCAGTACTTC
>.|TRBV2|.|TRBJ1-2
CASSDDIAGGGYTF
TGTGCCAGCAGTGACGACATCGCGGGTGGTGGCTACACCTTC
>.|TRBV7-3|TRBD1|TRBJ2-5
CASSLTWDRECGETQYF
TGTGCCAGCAGCTTAACATGGGACAGGGAATGTGGTGAGACCCAGTACTTC
>.|TRBV7-3|.|TRBJ2-5
CASSLTFQETQYF
TGTGCCAGCAGCTTAACCTTCCAAGAGACCCAGTACTTC